Each of the 22 T cell receptor beta chains below was sequenced from the same sample in a study of T cell responses to AZD1222 COVID-19 vaccine. Some clones are missing from TCRdb's copy, which holds only in-frame ones; the method was immunoSEQ multiplex PCR. The sample has approximately 140,000 clones, more than 85% seen once; the top ten hold about 3.3%. The specimen was peripheral blood, collected 28 days after the second AZD1222 dose. The origin of the receptors is an adult who received the AZD1222 COVID-19 vaccine.

The chain couples TRBV11-2 to TRBJ2-2; a possible D gene is TRBD1 (5 bases). The CDR3 runs to 15 residues. The V end was cut by 1 base, the J end by 9 bases, with 15 bases between. CDR1 is SGHAT, CDR2 FQNNGV, per germline. The CDR3 spells CASSLGPGAGRELFF. CDR3 DNA sequence: TGTGCCAGCAGCTTAGGCCCTGGGGCTGGCCGGGAGCTGTTTTTT. The entire variable domain, with the rest obtained from reference TRBV11-2 and TRBJ2-2, is as follows: EAGVAQSPRYKIIEKRQSVAFWCNPISGHATLYWYQQILGQGPKLLIQFQNNGVVDDSQLPKDRFSAERLKGVDSTLKIQPAKLEDSAVYLCASSLGPGAGRELFFGEGSRLTVL.

The V and J genes are TRBV18 and TRBJ1-5; 9 bases line up with TRBD1. The germline gives CDR1 KGHSH, CDR2 LQKENI. The trim removed 2 bases at V and 7 bases at J, leaving 6 bases unmatched. The CDR3 sequence is 15 residues long. CDR3 protein: CASSPGQGKEQPQHF. CDR3 coding DNA: TGTGCCAGCTCACCAGGACAGGGGAAAGAGCAGCCCCAGCATTTT.

The chain employs TRBV29-1 and TRBJ1-1; TRBD1 might be the D (5 bases). Deletions cut 3 bases from V and 1 base from J, with 12 bases between. Germline-derived CDR1 and CDR2 are SQVTM and ANQGSEA. The CDR3 is 14 amino acids. The CDR3 loop is CSVEGRVANTEAFF. CDR3 DNA sequence: TGCAGCGTTGAGGGCAGGGTGGCGAACACTGAAGCTTTCTTT.

This chain links TRBV30 with TRBJ2-3; 7 bases match TRBD2. This CDR3 has 14 residues. Per germline, CDR1 GTSNPN and CDR2 SVGIG (reference sequence). V lost 3 bases, J lost 0 bases, and 3 bases stayed unmatched. CDR3 DNA sequence: TGTGCCTGGAGAATAGCGGGTAGCACAGATACGCAGTATTTT. It encodes CAWRIAGSTDTQYF.

About this clone itself: A junction boundary mismatches the germline segment, possibly from a read error. The chain employs TRBV6-2 or TRBV6-3 and TRBJ2-1, with a tentative D call TRBD2 (6 bases). The germline CDR1 and CDR2 sequences are MNHEY and SVGEGT. The CDR3 extends over 12 amino acids. The CDR3 region has the DNA TGTGCCAGCAGCGAAACCGGGACTCCACAGATCTTC. Its translation is CASSETGTPQIF.

The chain is built from TRBV18 and TRBJ2-5, with unresolved D. The V end was cut by 0 bases, the J end by 4 bases, with 6 bases between. The CDR3 covers 13 residues. Germline assignment: CDR1 KGHSH and CDR2 LQKENI. The CDR3 nucleotides are TGTGCCAGCTCACCACCGGGGTTAGAGACCCAGTACTTC. Translating it yields CASSPPGLETQYF.

V and J are TRBV28 and TRBJ1-6, with 10 positions matching TRBD1. CDR1 is MDHEN and CDR2 is SYDVKM in the germline V gene. J gave up 7 bases and V 8 bases, and 8 bases lay outside the gene matches. The CDR3 has 15 residues. For the CDR3, the DNA is TGTGCCAGCGGATCATTGACAGGGGGCAATTCACCCCTCCACTTT. Residues: CASGSLTGGNSPLHF.

This chain joins TRBV7-3 and TRBJ2-2; TRBD2 matches 7 bases. V shed 1 base, J shed 6 bases, and the junction held 8 bases outside the gene matches. This CDR3 contains 16 residues. CDR1 and CDR2 from the germline V gene are SGHTA and FQGTGA. This chain's CDR3 is CASSLMGLPGPGELFF. Here the CDR3 DNA reads TGTGCCAGCAGCTTAATGGGACTACCTGGACCCGGGGAGCTGTTTTTT.

The chain is built from TRBV10-1 and TRBJ1-1; the D gene is possibly TRBD1 (5 bases). There are 12 residues in the CDR3. Trimming removed 6 bases at V and 7 bases at J, with 12 bases between. Germline CDR1 reads WNHNN; CDR2 reads SYGVQD (reference sequence). The CDR3 sequence is CASSTGTGEAFF. CDR3 coding DNA: TGCGCCAGCAGCACCGGGACGGGTGAAGCTTTCTTT.

This clone has a single count. The genes are TRBV4-1 and TRBJ1-5, with unresolved D. CDR1 is MGHRA, CDR2 YSYEKL, per germline. With 4 bases removed from V and 5 bases from J, the gap between germline ends came to 12 bases. The CDR3 totals 14 residues. CDR3 coding DNA: TGCGCCAGCAGCCCCTATGGTGCGGATCAGCCCCAGCATTTT. Translated, it gives CASSPYGADQPQHF.

The rearrangement links TRBV18 to TRBJ1-1; 7 positions match TRBD1. Germline-derived CDR1 and CDR2 are KGHSH and LQKENI. The CDR3 length is 14 residues. After removal of 5 bases from V and 4 bases from J, the junction contained 7 bases not matched to a gene. CDR3 region: CASSSQGGSTEAFF. In DNA, the CDR3 is TGTGCCAGCTCAAGCCAGGGGGGGAGCACTGAAGCTTTCTTT.

The rearrangement joins TRBV28 to TRBJ1-5, with TRBD1 matching over 8 bases. V shed 6 bases and J 3 bases; nucleotides not matched to a gene: 4. The CDR3 runs 14 residues. The germline gives CDR1 MDHEN, CDR2 SYDVKM. The chain's CDR3 is CASSRQGNNQPQHF. The DNA of the CDR3 is TGTGCCAGCAGCCGACAGGGGAACAATCAGCCCCAGCATTTT.

The genes are TRBV7-2 and TRBJ2-3; 7 nucleotides agree with TRBD2. In germline, CDR1 is SGHTA, CDR2 FQGNSA. The CDR3 spans 15 residues. The V and J ends lost 5 bases and 6 bases, in that order; junction bases with no gene match: 11. In DNA form, the CDR3 reads TGTGCCAGCAGCCCCCCCTCGATGGGAGGGGATACGCAGTATTTT. Amino acid sequence: CASSPPSMGGDTQYF.

This chain's CDR3 is CASRRDRPTGELFF. The CDR3 coding sequence is TGTGCCAGCAGGAGGGACAGGCCCACCGGGGAGCTGTTTTTT. V gene TRBV7-2 combines with J gene TRBJ2-2; 8 positions agree with TRBD1. Germline V gives CDR1 SGHTA, CDR2 FQGNSA. J lost 4 bases, V lost 6 bases, and 4 bases had no gene match. The CDR3 is made up of 14 amino acids.

The chain is built from TRBV4-3 and TRBJ2-7; D unresolved. Germline values: CDR1 LGHNA, CDR2 YSLEER. The CDR3 totals 15 residues. V lost 0 bases and J lost 2, with 11 bases in between. The CDR3 DNA follows: TGCGCCAGCAGCCAAGATTTGCGTTACGCCTACGAGCAGTACTTC. This sequence encodes CASSQDLRYAYEQYF.

This rearrangement joins TRBV9 to TRBJ2-7, with D hard to call. The germline gives CDR1 SGDLS, CDR2 YYNGEE. The CDR3 has 14 residues. The V and J ends lost 0 bases and 5 bases respectively, with 12 bases between them. This CDR3 reads CASSVGFMGNEQYF. The CDR3 bases are TGTGCCAGCAGCGTAGGGTTTATGGGGAACGAGCAGTACTTC.

J is TRBJ2-4 and V is TRBV29-1; D is undetermined. CDR1 and CDR2 from the germline V gene are SQVTM and ANQGSEA. CDR3 size: 14 residues. The V end lost 0 bases, the J end lost 9 bases, and 15 bases lay between the germline ends. CDR3 coding DNA: TGCAGCGTTGAAGATCATGGGTCCCCGGGCATTCAGTACTTC. It specifies CSVEDHGSPGIQYF.

This chain connects TRBV6-2 or TRBV6-3 to TRBJ1-5; 9 nucleotides agree with TRBD1. This CDR3 has 16 amino acids. After removal of 3 bases from V and 4 bases from J, the junction contained 7 bases not matched to a gene. Germline V gene data show CDR1 as MNHEY and CDR2 as SVGEGT. The CDR3 sequence is CASSYRTGEGNQPQHF. In nucleotides, the CDR3 is TGTGCCAGCAGTTATCGGACAGGGGAGGGGAATCAGCCCCAGCATTTT.

The rearrangement joins TRBV5-6 to TRBJ2-7, with D possibly TRBD1 on 6 matching bases. The CDR3 runs to 14 residues. Trimming pared 3 bases from V and 4 bases from J, leaving 14 bases between. Germline values: CDR1 SGHDT, CDR2 YYEEEE. The CDR3 here is CASSSGTSGYEQYF. In DNA, the CDR3 is TGTGCCAGCAGCTCTGGGACATCGGGATACGAGCAGTACTTC.

This clone was recorded once. The chain links TRBV2 to TRBJ1-6, with D maybe TRBD1 (6 bases). Trimming stripped 2 bases from V and 7 bases from J, with 9 bases between. CDR3 length: 14 residues. The germline gives CDR1 SNHLY, CDR2 FYNNEI. The CDR3 here is CASSENRENSPLHF. In DNA form, the CDR3 reads TGTGCCAGCAGTGAAAACAGGGAAAATTCACCCCTCCACTTT.

This clone was detected only once. The chain carries TRBV3-1 (or the pseudogene TRBV3-2) and TRBJ2-2, with D unclear. Germline-derived CDR1 and CDR2 are LGHDT and YNNKEL (reference sequence). The CDR3 has 15 amino acids. Trimming shortened V by 4 bases and J by 4 bases, and 13 bases separated the two germline ends. CDR3 DNA: TGTGCCAGCAGCCGCACTCCCGTGGGCACCGGGGAGCTGTTTTTT. Amino acid sequence: CASSRTPVGTGELFF.

This chain links TRBV7-8 with TRBJ2-1, with 16 nucleotides matching TRBD2. Germline loops: CDR1 SGHVS, CDR2 FQNEAQ. The CDR3 totals 18 residues. The V and J ends lost 5 bases and 2 bases, in that order; junction bases with no gene match: 6. Written as DNA, the CDR3 is TGTGCCAGCAGCCCGGCCGGGACTAGCGGGAGGGCCTACAATGAGCAGTTCTTC. Its translation: CASSPAGTSGRAYNEQFF.